The rows below give T cell receptor beta chains drawn from one sample of a study of a mutant IDH1 vaccine in newly diagnosed glioma. No antigen is known for these receptors. Sequenced by immunoSEQ multiplex PCR; TCRdb stores in-frame clones only, minus some. Here the sample spans roughly 30,000 clones, about four fifths being singletons. Sequenced material: PBMCs, taken from a glioma patient whose treatment included an IDH1 peptide vaccine. The source of these receptors is a man aged 25 to 40 with glioma. Both conserved end residues are part of each CDR3. The order of the fields is clone size, CDR3 length, V gene, D gene, J gene, CDR3 DNA, CDR3 protein. D genes are given only for firm matches. Not all rows give a size; the values are once, few, many and, for expanded clones, a class.

.	12	TRBV14	.	TRBJ2-1	TGTGCCAGCAGCCAAGTTCGGGCTCGGTGGTTCTTC	CASSQVRARWFF
.	15	TRBV18	.	TRBJ2-7	TGTGCCAGCTCACCCAGGCGGGACGATGTCTACGAGCAGTACTTC	CASSPRRDDVYEQYF
.	12	TRBV7-2	.	TRBJ2-2	TGTGCCAGCAGCTTGAACACCGGGGAGCTGTTTTTT	CASSLNTGELFF
.	14	TRBV6-5	.	TRBJ2-1	TGTGCCAGCAGTTACTCTGGGGGCGAGAATGAGCAGTTCTTC	CASSYSGGENEQFF
.	13	TRBV7-2	.	TRBJ1-5	TGTGCCAGCAGCTACCAAAGCAATCAGCCCCAGCATTTT	CASSYQSNQPQHF
.	13	TRBV19	.	TRBJ2-7	TGTGCCAGTAGTATGAGACACCTCTACGAGCAGTACTTC	CASSMRHLYEQYF
few	13	TRBV2	.	TRBJ2-7	TGTGCCACCAGTCCCCGTCGGGCCTACGAGCAGTACTTC	CATSPRRAYEQYF
.	14	TRBV18	.	TRBJ2-2	TGTGCCAGCTCACCACCTAGCGGCACCGGGGAGCTGTTTTTT	CASSPPSGTGELFF
.	16	TRBV5-6	.	TRBJ2-2	TGTGCCAGCAGCTTGTCCGGGGGGCTTAAGACCGGGGAGCTGTTTTTT	CASSLSGGLKTGELFF
.	14	TRBV30	.	TRBJ1-1	TGTGCCTGGAGGGGCGACAGGCGGAACACTGAAGCTTTCTTT	CAWRGDRRNTEAFF
few	17	TRBV4-2	TRBD2	TRBJ2-1	TGTGCCAGCAGCCAAGATCGGTTAGCGGGAGTATACAATGAGCAGTTCTTC	CASSQDRLAGVYNEQFF
few	15	TRBV6-5	.	TRBJ2-7	TGTGCCAGCAGTTACTCGGCAGCGCGCTCCTACGAGCAGTACTTC	CASSYSAARSYEQYF
.	11	TRBV20-1	.	TRBJ1-2	TGCAGTGCCCGAGGCAGCTATGGCTACACCTTC	CSARGSYGYTF
medium-sized	14	TRBV11-1	.	TRBJ1-3	TGTGCCAGCAGCCTGAGCCTCTCTGGAAACACCATATATTTT	CASSLSLSGNTIYF
few	13	TRBV13	.	TRBJ1-1	TGTGCCAGCAGCCCTTCCTTGGGAACTGAAGCTTTCTTT	CASSPSLGTEAFF
.	13	TRBV4-3	TRBD1	TRBJ1-6	TGCGCCAGCAGCCAATCTCGAAGGGACAGGCAGATCTTT	CASSQSRRDRQIF
.	16	TRBV23-1	TRBD1	TRBJ2-7	TGCGCCAGCAGTCACTCAGGGACAGTTAAACGCAAGATGCCGTACTTC	CASSHSGTVKRKMPYF
.	14	TRBV27	.	TRBJ1-5	TGTGCCAGCAGTCTAGAATATAGCAATCAGCCCCAGCATTTT	CASSLEYSNQPQHF
.	14	TRBV5-5	TRBD1	TRBJ2-7	TGTGCCAGCAGCTCGGGGACAGGCTTCTACGAGCAGTACTTC	CASSSGTGFYEQYF
.	13	TRBV4-2	.	TRBJ1-4	TGTGCCAGCAGCCAAGATCTAAGAGAAAAACTGTTTTTT	CASSQDLREKLFF
.	13	TRBV6-1	.	TRBJ1-1	TGTGCCAGCAGTGAGTCGCCTATACTTGAAGCTTTCTTT	CASSESPILEAFF
.	14	TRBV7-8	TRBD1	TRBJ2-5	TGTGCCAGCAGCTTCTCGGACAGGGAGGAGACCCAGTACTTC	CASSFSDREETQYF
.	18	TRBV18	TRBD1	TRBJ1-1	TGTGCCAGCTCACCATTGCAGGGGGCTTCTCTTGCGAACACTGAAGCTTTCTTT	CASSPLQGASLANTEAFF
.	16	TRBV5-1	TRBD1	TRBJ1-1	TGCGCCAGCAGCTTGGCGGACAGGGGGCCTGGGACTGAAGCTTTCTTT	CASSLADRGPGTEAFF
.	13	TRBV6-1	.	TRBJ2-3	TGTGCCAGCAGTGAGCCACAGGGAGATACGCAGTATTTT	CASSEPQGDTQYF
.	16	TRBV6-5	TRBD1	TRBJ1-1	TGTGCCAGCAGTTACTCGGAGGGGGCACGGAACACTGAAGCTTTCTTT	CASSYSEGARNTEAFF
.	16	TRBV5-5	.	TRBJ2-3	TGTGCCAGCAGCTTGTCCGCGGGGTCCAGCACAGATACGCAGTATTTT	CASSLSAGSSTDTQYF
.	16	TRBV2	.	TRBJ1-3	TGTGCCAGCAGTGAGACAGCCTATTCCTCTGGAAACACCATATATTTT	CASSETAYSSGNTIYF
.	13	TRBV27	.	TRBJ2-2	TGTGCCAGCAAAGGTGGTGGGAGCGGGGAGCTGTTTTTT	CASKGGGSGELFF
.	14	TRBV2	.	TRBJ2-1	TGTGCCAGCAGAGATCCGGACAGCTCTAGTGAGCAGTTCTTC	CASRDPDSSSEQFF
.	16	TRBV2	.	TRBJ1-4	TGTGCCAGCAGCCGCGAGGACAGTGCAACTAATGAAAAACTGTTTTTT	CASSREDSATNEKLFF
few	17	TRBV6-1	.	TRBJ2-7	TGTGCCAGCAGTGAATCGGGGCAGGGGAGACTTAGATACGAGCAGTACTTC	CASSESGQGRLRYEQYF
once	12	TRBV27	.	TRBJ1-1	TGTGCCAGCAGTACCTGGAACACTGAAGCTTTCTTT	CASSTWNTEAFF
once	13	TRBV6-4	.	TRBJ1-1	TGTGCCAGCAGTGACACAGGGACCACTGAAGCTTTCTTT	CASSDTGTTEAFF
once	16	TRBV30	.	TRBJ2-1	TGTGCCTGCCAACCGACCGCGGGAAGCTCCTACAATGAGCAGTTCTTC	CACQPTAGSSYNEQFF
few	14	TRBV9	.	TRBJ1-6	TGTGCCAGCAGCCCCCAACTGGTTGATGGGTCCCTCCACTTT	CASSPQLVDGSLHF
.	14	TRBV5-4	.	TRBJ2-1	TGTGCCAGCAGCTTGCGGGATGGACGGGATGAGCAGTTCTTC	CASSLRDGRDEQFF
once	15	TRBV5-6	TRBD1	TRBJ1-1	TGTGCCAGCAGCCCAACGACAGGGGGGAGGACTGAAGCTTTCTTT	CASSPTTGGRTEAFF
.	15	TRBV7-9	.	TRBJ2-3	TGTGCCAGCAGCCTTCGACAGTCTCTCACAGATACGCAGTATTTT	CASSLRQSLTDTQYF
.	14	TRBV7-9	TRBD1	TRBJ2-5	TGTGCCAGCAGCTTATCGACAGGGACAAAGACCCAGTACTTC	CASSLSTGTKTQYF
.	14	TRBV5-5	.	TRBJ1-5	TGTGCCAGCAGCTTGGCAGGGTCTGGTCAGCCCCAGCATTTT	CASSLAGSGQPQHF
.	13	TRBV7-2	.	TRBJ1-4	TGTGCCAGCGCCCCTACCATCGGAGAAAAACTGTTTTTT	CASAPTIGEKLFF
.	14	TRBV5-5	.	TRBJ1-5	TGTGCCAGCTCACGGGACCTCGGAGGGCAGCCCCAGCATTTT	CASSRDLGGQPQHF
.	15	TRBV30	.	TRBJ1-1	TGTGCCTGGAATCTCAGGGGATGGAGTGACACTGAAGCTTTCTTT	CAWNLRGWSDTEAFF
.	14	TRBV19	.	TRBJ2-7	TGTGCCAGTAGTCAGCGGGACAGGACCTACGAGCAGTACTTC	CASSQRDRTYEQYF
.	16	TRBV2	TRBD2	TRBJ2-7	TGTGCCAGCAGCTCCCTTCGGCGGGAGGTTACCTACGAGCAGTACTTC	CASSSLRREVTYEQYF
.	14	TRBV5-1	.	TRBJ2-2	TGCGCCAGCAGCTGGACAGCGAACACCGGGGAGCTGTTTTTT	CASSWTANTGELFF
.	14	TRBV11-1	.	TRBJ1-2	TGTGCCAGCAGCTTTCCGGAAGCTAACTATGGCTACACCTTC	CASSFPEANYGYTF
.	11	TRBV2	.	TRBJ2-4	TGTGCCAGCAGTGATAGAAACATTCAGTACTTC	CASSDRNIQYF
once	17	TRBV9	.	TRBJ2-3	TGTGCCAGCAGCGTAGGAAGGAGGCAGGCCGTCTTGGATACGCAGTATTTT	CASSVGRRQAVLDTQYF
.	15	TRBV1	.	TRBJ1-2	TGCACCAGCAGCCCCCCGCGGACACTAAACTATGGCTACACCTTC	CTSSPPRTLNYGYTF
.	17	TRBV5-6	TRBD1	TRBJ1-6	TGTGCCAGCAGCCGCCGGGACAGGGAGTCGGGTCATTCACCCCTCCACTTT	CASSRRDRESGHSPLHF